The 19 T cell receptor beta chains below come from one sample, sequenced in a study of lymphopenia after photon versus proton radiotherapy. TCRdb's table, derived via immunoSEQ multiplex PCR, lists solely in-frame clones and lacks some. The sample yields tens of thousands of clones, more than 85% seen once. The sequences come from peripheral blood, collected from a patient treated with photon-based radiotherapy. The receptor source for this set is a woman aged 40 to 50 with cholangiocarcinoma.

The chain's CDR3 is CASKWTAYTGELFF. The CDR3 nucleotides read TGCGCCAGCAAGTGGACAGCATACACCGGGGAGCTGTTTTTT. The chain links TRBV5-1 to TRBJ2-2; weak D call: TRBD1 (6 bases). The germline gives CDR1 SGHRS, CDR2 YFSETQ. The CDR3 extends over 14 amino acids. Trimming removed 6 bases at V and 3 bases at J, with 12 bases between.

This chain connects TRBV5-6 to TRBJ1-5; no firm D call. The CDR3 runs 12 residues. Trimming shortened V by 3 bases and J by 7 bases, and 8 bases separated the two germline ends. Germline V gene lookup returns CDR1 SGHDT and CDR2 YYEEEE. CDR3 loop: CASSSQDQPQHF. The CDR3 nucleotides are TGTGCCAGCAGCTCCCAAGACCAGCCCCAGCATTTT.

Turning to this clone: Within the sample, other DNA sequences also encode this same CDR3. CDR3 region: CASSLGMMNTEAFF. The CDR3 bases are TGCGCCAGCAGCTTGGGCATGATGAACACTGAAGCTTTCTTT. The chain couples TRBV5-1 to TRBJ1-1; D call uncertain. V lost 0 bases to trimming and J lost 0 bases, with 6 bases between them. The CDR3 is made up of 14 amino acids. Germline CDR1 and CDR2: SGHRS and YFSETQ.

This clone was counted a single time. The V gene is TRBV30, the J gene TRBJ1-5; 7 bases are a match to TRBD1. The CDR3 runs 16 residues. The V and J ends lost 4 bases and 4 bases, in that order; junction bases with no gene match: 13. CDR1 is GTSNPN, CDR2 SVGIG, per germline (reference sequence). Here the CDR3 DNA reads TGTGCCTGGACCGCCAGGGGCAGGGGGTCAAATCAGCCCCAGCATTTT. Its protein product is CAWTARGRGSNQPQHF.

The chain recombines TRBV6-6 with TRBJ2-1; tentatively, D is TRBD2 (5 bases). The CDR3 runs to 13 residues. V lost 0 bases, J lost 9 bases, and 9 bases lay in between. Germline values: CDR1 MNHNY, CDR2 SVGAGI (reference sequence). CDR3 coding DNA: TGTGCCAGCAGTTACTCGGACTTTGTTGAGCAGTTCTTC. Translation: CASSYSDFVEQFF.

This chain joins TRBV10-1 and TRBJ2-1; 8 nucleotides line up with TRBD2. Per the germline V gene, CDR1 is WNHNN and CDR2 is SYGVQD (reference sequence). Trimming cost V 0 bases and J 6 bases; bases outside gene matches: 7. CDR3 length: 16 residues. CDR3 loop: CASSESGTSSANEQFF. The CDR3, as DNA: TGCGCCAGCAGTGAGTCGGGGACTAGTTCCGCCAATGAGCAGTTCTTC.

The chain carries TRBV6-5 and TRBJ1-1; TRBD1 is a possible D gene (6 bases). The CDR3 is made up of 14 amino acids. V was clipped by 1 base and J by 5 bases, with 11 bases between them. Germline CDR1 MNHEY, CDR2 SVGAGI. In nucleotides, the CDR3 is TGTGCCAGCAGTTACTTGGCAGGGGAAACTGAAGCTTTCTTT. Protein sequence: CASSYLAGETEAFF.

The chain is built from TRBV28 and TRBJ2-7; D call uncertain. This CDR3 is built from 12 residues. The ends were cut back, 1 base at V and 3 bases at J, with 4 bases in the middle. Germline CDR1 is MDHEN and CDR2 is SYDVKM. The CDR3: CASSLLIYEQYF. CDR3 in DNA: TGTGCCAGCAGTTTATTGATCTACGAGCAGTACTTC. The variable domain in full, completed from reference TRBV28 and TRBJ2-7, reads DVKVTQSSRYLVKRTGEKVFLECVQDMDHENMFWYRQDPGLGLRLIYFSYDVKMKEKGDIPEGYSVSREKKERFSLILESASTNQTSMYLCASSLLIYEQYFGPGTRLTVT.

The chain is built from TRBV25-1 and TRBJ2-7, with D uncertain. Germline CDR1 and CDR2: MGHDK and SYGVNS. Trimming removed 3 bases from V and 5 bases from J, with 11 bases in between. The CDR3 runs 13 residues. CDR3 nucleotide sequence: TGTGCCAGCAGTGAGAGTAGTTTTAACGAGCAGTACTTC. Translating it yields CASSESSFNEQYF.

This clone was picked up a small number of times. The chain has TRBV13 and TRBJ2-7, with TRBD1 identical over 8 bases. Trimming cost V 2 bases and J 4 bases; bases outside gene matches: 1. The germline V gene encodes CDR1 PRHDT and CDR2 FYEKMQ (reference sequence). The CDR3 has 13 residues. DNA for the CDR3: TGTGCCAGCAGCTTAACAGGGGGTTACGAGCAGTACTTC. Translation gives CASSLTGGYEQYF.

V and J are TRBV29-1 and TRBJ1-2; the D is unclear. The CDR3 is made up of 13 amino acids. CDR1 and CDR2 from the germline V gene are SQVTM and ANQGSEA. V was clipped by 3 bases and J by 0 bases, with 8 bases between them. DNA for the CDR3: TGCAGCGTTGAGGGCAGACCTAACTATGGCTACACCTTC. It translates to CSVEGRPNYGYTF. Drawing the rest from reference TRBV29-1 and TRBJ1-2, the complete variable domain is SAVISQKPSRDICQRGTSLTIQCQVDSQVTMMFWYRQQPGQSLTLIATANQGSEATYESGFVIDKFPISRPNLTFSTLTVSNMSPEDSSIYLCSVEGRPNYGYTFGSGTRLTVV.

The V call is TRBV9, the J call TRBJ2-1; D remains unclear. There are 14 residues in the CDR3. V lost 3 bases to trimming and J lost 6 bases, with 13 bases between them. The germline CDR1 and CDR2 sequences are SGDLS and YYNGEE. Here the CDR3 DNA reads TGTGCCAGCAGCGACCAGCCCGAAGCCAATGAGCAGTTCTTC. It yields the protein CASSDQPEANEQFF.

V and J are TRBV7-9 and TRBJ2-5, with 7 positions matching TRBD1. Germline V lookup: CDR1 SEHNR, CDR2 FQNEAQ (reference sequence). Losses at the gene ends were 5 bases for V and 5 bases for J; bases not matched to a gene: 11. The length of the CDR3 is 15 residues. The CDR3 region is CASSPFVGGAETQYF. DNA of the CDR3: TGTGCCAGCAGCCCTTTTGTAGGGGGCGCGGAGACCCAGTACTTC. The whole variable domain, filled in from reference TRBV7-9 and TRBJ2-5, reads DTGVSQNPRHKITKRGQNVTFRCDPISEHNRLYWYRQTLGQGPEFLTYFQNEAQLEKSRLLSDRFSAERPKGSFSTLEIQRTEQGDSAMYLCASSPFVGGAETQYFGPGTRLLVL.

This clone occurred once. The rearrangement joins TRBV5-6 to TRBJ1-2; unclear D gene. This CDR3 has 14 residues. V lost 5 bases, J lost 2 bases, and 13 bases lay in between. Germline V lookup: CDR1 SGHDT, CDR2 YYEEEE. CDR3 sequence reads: CASRPLGLNYGYTF. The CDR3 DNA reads TGTGCCAGCAGACCCCTAGGCCTCAACTATGGCTACACCTTC.

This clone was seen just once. The CDR3 reads CSVEEGGWSGGTNSQETQYF. CDR3 in DNA: TGCAGCGTTGAAGAGGGCGGTTGGAGCGGGGGCACCAACTCCCAAGAGACCCAGTACTTC. The chain couples TRBV29-1 to TRBJ2-5, with 8 bases matching TRBD2. V trimming: 0 bases; J trimming: 1 base; junction bases outside the gene matches: 19. The CDR3 runs 20 residues. In germline, CDR1 is SQVTM, CDR2 ANQGSEA.

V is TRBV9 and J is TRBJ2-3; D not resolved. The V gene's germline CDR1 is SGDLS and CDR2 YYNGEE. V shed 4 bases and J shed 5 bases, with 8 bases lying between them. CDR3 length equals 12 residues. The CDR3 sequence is CASSPRGDTQYF. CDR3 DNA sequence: TGTGCCAGCAGCCCCCGCGGAGATACGCAGTATTTT.

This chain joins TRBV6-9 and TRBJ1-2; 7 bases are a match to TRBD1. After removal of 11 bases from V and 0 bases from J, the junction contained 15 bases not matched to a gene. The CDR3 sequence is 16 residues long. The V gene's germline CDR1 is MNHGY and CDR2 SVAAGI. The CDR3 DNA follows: TGTGCCCCCGACGGGACAGCTGAAAAAACTAACTATGGCTACACCTTC. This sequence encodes CAPDGTAEKTNYGYTF.

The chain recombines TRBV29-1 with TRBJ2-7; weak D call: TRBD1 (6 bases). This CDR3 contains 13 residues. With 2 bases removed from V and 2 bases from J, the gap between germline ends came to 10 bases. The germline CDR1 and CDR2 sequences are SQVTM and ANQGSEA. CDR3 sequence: CSVERDIPYEQYF. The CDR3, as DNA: TGCAGCGTTGAACGGGACATCCCCTACGAGCAGTACTTC.

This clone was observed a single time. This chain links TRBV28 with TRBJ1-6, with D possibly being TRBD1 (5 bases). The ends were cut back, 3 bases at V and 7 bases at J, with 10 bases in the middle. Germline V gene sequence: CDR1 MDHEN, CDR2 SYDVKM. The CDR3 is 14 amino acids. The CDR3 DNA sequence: TGTGCCAGCAGTTTCAGGAGGGACAATTCACCCCTCCACTTT. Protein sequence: CASSFRRDNSPLHF.